These 22 T cell receptor beta chains came from one sample sequenced in a study of OX40 agonist ivuxolimab in advanced cancers. To prepare the library, the immunoSEQ multiplex PCR assay was applied. TCRdb took this table from immuneACCESS and kept in-frame rearrangements with V and J called. Such tables lack part of the clones; where checked against another copy, unresolved V genes explain under half of the gap, and the rest is unexplained. The sample profile shows about 83,000 clones; roughly 87% of them were found once. 0.65% to 0.8% of the sample is taken by the ten largest. The material sequenced was CD4+ or CD8+ T cells sorted from blood, taken in a trial of the OX40 agonist ivuxolimab. Receptors were obtained from an adult with an advanced solid tumor such as melanoma, head and neck, liver or kidney cancer.

V is TRBV10-3 and J is TRBJ2-5, with D maybe TRBD1 (7 bases). Germline V gene lookup returns CDR1 ENHRY and CDR2 SYGVKD. V gave up 3 bases and J gave up 5 bases, with 16 bases separating them. The CDR3 sequence is 15 residues long. CDR3 region: CAISDRNAGGETQYF. The CDR3 DNA sequence: TGTGCCATCAGTGACCGAAACGCAGGGGGGGAGACCCAGTACTTC.

This chain uses TRBV5-1 with TRBJ1-2; tentatively, D is TRBD1 (5 bases). CDR1 and CDR2 from the germline V gene are SGHRS and YFSETQ. The CDR3 spans 13 residues. The V gene lost 1 base and the J gene lost 8 bases, with 12 bases spanning the gap. CDR3 loop: CASSLPGTGGYTF. The CDR3 coding sequence is TGCGCCAGCAGCTTGCCGGGGACGGGCGGCTACACCTTC.

This clone was detected only once. This chain connects TRBV7-9 to TRBJ1-2, with 8 bases identical to TRBD1. Unmatched junction bases numbered 8, after V lost 2 bases and J lost 6 bases. Germline lookup yields CDR1 SEHNR and CDR2 FQNEAQ (reference sequence). This CDR3 comprises 15 residues. The CDR3: CASSLTGQGENGYTF. The CDR3, as DNA: TGTGCCAGCAGCTTAACAGGACAGGGAGAGAATGGCTACACCTTC.

This chain uses TRBV4-3 with TRBJ2-1; TRBD2 agrees at 13 bases. The J segment lost 0 bases and the V segment lost 4 bases, leaving 9 bases of the junction unmatched. This CDR3 spans 19 amino acids. Germline-derived CDR1 and CDR2 are LGHNA and YSLEER. CDR3 amino acids: CASSPSGLAGFLSYNEQFF. In DNA, the CDR3 is TGCGCCAGCAGCCCCTCGGGACTAGCGGGGTTTCTCTCCTACAATGAGCAGTTCTTC.

The chain has TRBV5-4 and TRBJ2-1, with D perhaps being TRBD1 or TRBD2 (5 bases each). Trimming cost V 6 bases and J 0 bases, with 16 bases left between them. In germline, CDR1 is SGHNT, CDR2 YYREEE (reference sequence). CDR3 length: 16 amino acids. The CDR3 DNA sequence: TGTGCCAGCACCATCGGGACCGCGAGCTCCTACAATGAGCAGTTCTTC. Translated, it gives CASTIGTASSYNEQFF. Supplemented by reference TRBV5-4 and TRBJ2-1, the full variable domain reads ETGVTQSPTHLIKTRGQQVTLRCSSQSGHNTVSWYQQALGQGPQFIFQYYREEENGRGNFPPRFSGLQFPNYSSELNVNALELDDSALYLCASTIGTASSYNEQFFGPGTRLTVL.

The chain carries TRBV9 and TRBJ1-3; no definite D call. This CDR3 contains 15 residues. V lost 3 bases and J 0 bases, leaving 10 bases between the germline ends. From germline, CDR1 is SGDLS and CDR2 YYNGEE. CDR3 in amino acids: CASSGTYYSGNTIYF. CDR3 nucleotide sequence: TGTGCCAGCAGCGGAACGTATTACTCTGGAAACACCATATATTTT.

The rearrangement links TRBV19 to TRBJ2-1; D gene ambiguous. Trimming pared 4 bases from V and 0 bases from J, leaving 13 bases between. Looked up from germline, CDR1 is LNHDA and CDR2 is SQIVND (reference sequence). This CDR3 region has 16 residues. The CDR3 DNA reads as TGTGCCAGTAGTACCCTAACTGCCGCCTCCTACAATGAGCAGTTCTTC. Protein sequence: CASSTLTAASYNEQFF.

The V and J genes are TRBV4-1 and TRBJ2-3; D is undetermined. This CDR3 contains 13 residues. Trimming cost V 2 bases and J 3 bases, with 6 bases left between them. Germline CDR1 is MGHRA and CDR2 is YSYEKL. CDR3 loop: CASSQQGTDTQYF. The CDR3 coding sequence is TGCGCCAGCAGCCAACAAGGTACAGATACGCAGTATTTT.

This rearrangement joins TRBV11-2 to TRBJ1-5, with TRBD1 matching over 8 bases. V shed 5 bases, J shed 6 bases, and the junction held 18 bases outside the gene matches. This CDR3 comprises 18 residues. Germline V lookup: CDR1 SGHAT, CDR2 FQNNGV. In DNA, the CDR3 is TGTGCCAGCAGCCTAAAACTACCCAGGGGGCGCCGATTTCAGCCCCAGCATTTT. This translates into CASSLKLPRGRRFQPQHF.

The CDR3 loop reads CASSMDRGNEQFF. DNA of the CDR3: TGTGCCAGCAGCATGGACAGGGGGAATGAGCAGTTCTTC. The rearrangement uses TRBV5-4 and TRBJ2-1; 10 nucleotides align to TRBD1. Germline CDR1 is SGHNT and CDR2 is YYREEE (reference sequence). The V gene end was trimmed by 4 bases and the J gene end by 7 bases; junction bases not matched to a gene: 2. The CDR3 consists of 13 residues.

V and J are TRBV7-3 and TRBJ2-2; D is ambiguous. Deletions cut 5 bases from V and 5 bases from J, with 15 bases between. The CDR3 extends over 15 amino acids. Germline V CDR1 and CDR2: SGHTA, FQGTGA. As DNA, the CDR3 is TGTGCCAGCAGCCCCATGCCATCGACGACCGGGGAGCTGTTTTTT. This codes for CASSPMPSTTGELFF.

The chain uses TRBV28 and TRBJ2-7, with D perhaps assigned TRBD1 or TRBD2 (6 bases each). CDR1 MDHEN and CDR2 SYDVKM come from the germline V gene. V was pared by 3 bases and J by 5 bases, with 32 bases between. The CDR3 is 20 amino acids. The CDR3 DNA follows: TGTGCCAGCAGTTTCTTCACGGACCCGGCTGGTTGGGGGGCCCCCCACGAGCAGTACTTC. It specifies CASSFFTDPAGWGAPHEQYF.

This chain uses TRBV18 with TRBJ1-1; D might be TRBD1 (5 bases). The germline gives CDR1 KGHSH, CDR2 LQKENI. Deletions cut 3 bases from V and 6 bases from J, with 14 bases between. This CDR3 comprises 14 residues. CDR3 bases: TGTGCCAGCTCACCCCGGCAGGGACGGGCTGAAGCTTTCTTT. Translation gives CASSPRQGRAEAFF.

The chain recombines TRBV7-2 with TRBJ2-1; 14 bases align to TRBD2. Trimming removed 6 bases from V and 7 bases from J; junction bases left unmatched: 8. CDR1 SGHTA and CDR2 FQGNSA come from the germline V gene. The CDR3 extends over 16 amino acids. The CDR3 loop reads CASRSTSGGASNEQFF. CDR3 DNA sequence: TGTGCCAGCAGATCGACTAGCGGGGGGGCCAGTAATGAGCAGTTCTTC.

The rearrangement links TRBV7-3 to TRBJ2-1; 13 nucleotides align to TRBD2. With 5 bases clipped from V and 3 bases from J, the junction kept 4 bases outside the gene matches. CDR3 length equals 16 residues. Germline CDR1 SGHTA, CDR2 FQGTGA. CDR3 sequence reads: CASSPTSGGLYNEQFF. Here the CDR3 DNA reads TGTGCCAGCAGCCCGACTAGCGGGGGGCTCTACAATGAGCAGTTCTTC.

The chain recombines TRBV7-9 with TRBJ2-7; possibly TRBD2 for D (7 bases). Trimming removed 3 bases at V and 0 bases at J, with 15 bases between. The CDR3 covers 16 residues. The V gene's germline CDR1 is SEHNR and CDR2 FQNEAQ (reference sequence). CDR3 DNA: TGTGCCAGCAGCTTTCCCGAGGGGGGGGGCTCCTACGAGCAGTACTTC. Translation gives CASSFPEGGGSYEQYF.

V and J are TRBV5-5 and TRBJ1-1, with TRBD1 identical over 8 bases. Germline lookup yields CDR1 SGHKS and CDR2 YYEKEE (reference sequence). The CDR3 is made up of 13 amino acids. V was pared by 0 bases and J by 11 bases, with 6 bases of the junction left unmatched. CDR3 residues: CASSLDWTGWAFF. The CDR3 DNA reads TGTGCCAGCAGCTTGGACTGGACAGGGTGGGCTTTCTTT. Looking up the rest from reference TRBV5-5 and TRBJ1-1 gives the full variable domain: DAGVTQSPTHLIKTRGQQVTLRCSPISGHKSVSWYQQVLGQGPQFIFQYYEKEERGRGNFPDRFSARQFPNYSSELNVNALLLGDSALYLCASSLDWTGWAFFGQGTRLTVV.

This chain links TRBV7-2 with TRBJ2-3; 12 positions agree with TRBD2. The CDR3 contains 16 residues. Trimming removed 6 bases from V and 3 bases from J; junction bases left unmatched: 7. Germline CDR1 is SGHTA and CDR2 is FQGNSA. CDR3 bases: TGTGCCAGCAGTCGGATTCTAGCGGGGGGGACAGATACGCAGTATTTT. Residues: CASSRILAGGTDTQYF.

This chain connects TRBV7-2 to TRBJ1-2, with D perhaps TRBD1 (5 bases). CDR3 size: 17 residues. Germline-derived CDR1 and CDR2 are SGHTA and FQGNSA. Between the trimmed V and J ends, which lost 5 bases and 8 bases, there was a span of 27 bases. CDR3 bases: TGTGCCAGCAGCAAGGTCCGTGCCGGGACCTCAGCTCCCGGCTACACCTTC. This translates into CASSKVRAGTSAPGYTF.

The V call is TRBV14, the J call TRBJ1-2, with 7 bases identical to TRBD1. In germline, CDR1 is SGHDN, CDR2 FVKESK. V was clipped by 1 base and J by 9 bases; unmatched bases: 8. The CDR3 loop spans 14 amino acids. The CDR3 region has the DNA TGTGCCAGCAGCCAAGGGGCCTGGACAGGCAGCTACACCTTC. It yields the protein CASSQGAWTGSYTF.

J is TRBJ2-3 and V is TRBV7-9; 8 positions agree with TRBD2. Germline CDR1 is SEHNR and CDR2 is FQNEAQ (reference sequence). The CDR3 length is 16 residues. The J segment lost 6 bases and the V segment lost 1 base, leaving 9 bases of the junction unmatched. CDR3 sequence: CASSLEAGGVRDTQYF. The CDR3 nucleotides read TGTGCCAGCAGCTTAGAGGCGGGGGGCGTCAGGGATACGCAGTATTTT.

The CDR3 sequence: CASSYEFSAFF. In nucleotides, the CDR3 is TGTGCCAGCAGTTATGAGTTTAGCGCTTTCTTT. This chain uses TRBV6-5 with TRBJ1-1; D call uncertain. The CDR3 extends over 11 amino acids. Trimming removed 3 bases at V and 11 bases at J, with 10 bases between. Per the germline V gene, CDR1 is MNHEY and CDR2 is SVGAGI.